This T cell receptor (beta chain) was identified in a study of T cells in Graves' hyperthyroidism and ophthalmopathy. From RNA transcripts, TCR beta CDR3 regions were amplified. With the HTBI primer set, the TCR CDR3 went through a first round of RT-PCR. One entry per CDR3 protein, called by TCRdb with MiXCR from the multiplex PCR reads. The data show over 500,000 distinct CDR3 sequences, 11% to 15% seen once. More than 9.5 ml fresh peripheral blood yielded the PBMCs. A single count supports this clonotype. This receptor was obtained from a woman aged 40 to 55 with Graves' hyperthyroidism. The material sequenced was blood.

CDR3 residues: CASSKEGGLAGNEQFF. CDR3 nucleotides: TGTGCCAGTTCTAAAGAGGGGGGACTAGCGGGAAATGAGCAGTTCTTC. V is TRBV19 and J is TRBJ2-1, with TRBD2 identical over 13 bases. With V trimmed by 8 bases and J by 7 bases, 11 bases remained unmatched. The CDR3 is 16 residues long. From germline, CDR1 is LNHDA and CDR2 SQIVND (reference sequence).